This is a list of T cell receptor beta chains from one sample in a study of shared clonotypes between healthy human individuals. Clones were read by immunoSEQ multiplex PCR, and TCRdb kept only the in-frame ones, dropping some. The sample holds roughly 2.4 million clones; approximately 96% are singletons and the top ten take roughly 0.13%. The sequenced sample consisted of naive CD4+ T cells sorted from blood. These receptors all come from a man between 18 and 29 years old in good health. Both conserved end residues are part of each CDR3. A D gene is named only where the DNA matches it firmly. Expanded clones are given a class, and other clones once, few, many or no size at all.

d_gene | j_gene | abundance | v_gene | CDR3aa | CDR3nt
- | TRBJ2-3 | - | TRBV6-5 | CASSYLRRATDTQYF | TGTGCCAGCAGTTATTTGCGTAGGGCCACAGATACGCAGTATTTT
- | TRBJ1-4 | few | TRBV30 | CAWSAGGTSSNEKLFF | TGTGCCTGGAGTGCCGGAGGGACATCTTCTAATGAAAAACTGTTTTTT
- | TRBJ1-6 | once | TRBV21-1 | CAIPPFRGAKGELGLKGSNSPLHF | TGTGCCATCCCTCCTTTCCGGGGGGCAAAGGGCGAGTTAGGTTTAAAGGGGTCGAATTCACCCCTCCACTTT
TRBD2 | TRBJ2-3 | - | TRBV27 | CASSFYSGTEKGTDTQYF | TGTGCCAGCAGTTTCTATAGCGGGACGGAAAAGGGCACAGATACGCAGTATTTT
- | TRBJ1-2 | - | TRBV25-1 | CASSDPRAHYGYTF | TGTGCCAGCAGTGATCCCAGGGCCCACTATGGCTACACCTTC
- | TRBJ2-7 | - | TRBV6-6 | CASSPLGYEQYF | TGTGCCAGCAGCCCTCTAGGGTACGAGCAGTACTTC
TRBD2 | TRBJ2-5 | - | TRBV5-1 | CASRERGGLWETQYF | TGCGCCAGCAGGGAGCGGGGCGGCTTGTGGGAGACCCAGTACTTC
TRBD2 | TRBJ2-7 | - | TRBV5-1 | CASRLGTSGRNEQYF | TGCGCCAGCAGGTTGGGGACTAGCGGGAGGAACGAGCAGTACTTC
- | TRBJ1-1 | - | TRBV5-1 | CASSQSTGNTEAFF | TGCGCCAGCAGCCAATCGACAGGGAACACTGAAGCTTTCTTT
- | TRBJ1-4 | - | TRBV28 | CASSLTSHNEKLFF | TGTGCCAGCAGTTTAACCAGTCATAATGAAAAACTGTTTTTT
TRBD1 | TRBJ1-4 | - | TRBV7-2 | CASSLQGQGYEKLFF | TGTGCCAGCAGCTTACAGGGACAGGGCTATGAAAAACTGTTTTTT
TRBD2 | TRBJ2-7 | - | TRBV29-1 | CSVGSSGRYEQYF | TGCAGCGTTGGCTCGAGCGGGAGATACGAGCAGTACTTC
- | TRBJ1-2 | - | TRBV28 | CASSSGEPGQSVRGYTF | TGTGCCAGCAGTTCAGGGGAACCGGGACAATCTGTGAGGGGCTACACCTTC
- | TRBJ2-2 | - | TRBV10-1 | CATSDTYNTGELFF | TGCGCCACCTCGGACACCTATAACACCGGGGAGCTGTTTTTT
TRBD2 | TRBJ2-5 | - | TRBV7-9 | CASSPRERGVLGAQYF | TGTGCCAGCAGCCCGAGGGAGCGGGGGGTCCTTGGGGCCCAGTACTTC
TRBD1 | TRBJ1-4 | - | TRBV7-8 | CASSPRTGRGNEKLFF | TGTGCCAGCAGCCCAAGGACAGGGAGGGGGAATGAAAAACTGTTTTTT
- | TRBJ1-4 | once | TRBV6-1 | CASSLGVNEKLFF | TGTGCCAGCAGCCTGGGGGTTAATGAAAAACTGTTTTTT
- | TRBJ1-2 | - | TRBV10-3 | CAISEGGPNYGYTF | TGTGCCATCAGTGAGGGGGGTCCTAACTATGGCTACACCTTC
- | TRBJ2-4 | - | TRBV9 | CASSVSDSKNIQYF | TGTGCCAGCAGCGTCTCCGACAGCAAAAACATTCAGTACTTC
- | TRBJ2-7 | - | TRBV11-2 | CASSLGTLGYEQYF | TGTGCCAGCAGCCTAGGGACATTAGGATACGAGCAGTACTTC
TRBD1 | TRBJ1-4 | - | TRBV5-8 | CASSPDRNEKLFF | TGTGCCAGCAGCCCGGACAGGAATGAAAAACTGTTTTTT
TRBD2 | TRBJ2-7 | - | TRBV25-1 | CASSGGGNPYEQYF | TGTGCCAGCAGTGGGGGGGGAAACCCCTACGAGCAGTACTTC
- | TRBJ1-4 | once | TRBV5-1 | CASSLQVATNEKLFF | TGCGCCAGCAGCTTGCAAGTTGCAACTAATGAAAAACTGTTTTTT
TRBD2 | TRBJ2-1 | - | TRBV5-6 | CASSLGGGTSAPPEQFF | TGTGCCAGCAGCTTGGGAGGCGGGACTAGCGCGCCCCCTGAGCAGTTCTTC
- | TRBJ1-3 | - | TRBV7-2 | CASSPHQMGPSGNTIYF | TGTGCCAGCAGCCCCCACCAGATGGGGCCCTCTGGAAACACCATATATTTT
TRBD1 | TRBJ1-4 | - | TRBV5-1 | CASSRQGEDEKLFF | TGCGCCAGCAGCCGACAGGGGGAGGATGAAAAACTGTTTTTT
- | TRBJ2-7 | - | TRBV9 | CASSVVGGVDEQYF | TGTGCCAGCAGCGTAGTAGGAGGGGTCGATGAGCAGTACTTC
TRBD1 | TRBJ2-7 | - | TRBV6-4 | CATQPWTGRREQYF | TGTGCCACCCAACCCTGGACAGGAAGACGCGAGCAGTACTTC
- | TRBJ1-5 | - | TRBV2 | CASSEARENQPQHF | TGTGCCAGCAGTGAAGCGCGTGAAAATCAGCCCCAGCATTTT
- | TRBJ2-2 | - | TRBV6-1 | CASSRQKTTGELFF | TGTGCCAGCAGTCGACAGAAGACCACCGGGGAGCTGTTTTTT
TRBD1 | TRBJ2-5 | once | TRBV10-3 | CAISGPGQEGTQYF | TGTGCCATCAGTGGGCCGGGACAGGAGGGGACCCAGTACTTC
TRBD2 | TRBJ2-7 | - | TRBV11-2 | CASSLPGGSGRYEQYF | TGTGCCAGCAGCTTACCCGGCGGTAGCGGGAGGTACGAGCAGTACTTC
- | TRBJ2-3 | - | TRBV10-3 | CAISDLTKSTDTQYF | TGTGCCATCAGTGATTTGACGAAAAGCACAGATACGCAGTATTTT
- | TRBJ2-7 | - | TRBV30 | CAWRGGYYEQYF | TGTGCCTGGAGAGGGGGTTACTACGAGCAGTACTTC
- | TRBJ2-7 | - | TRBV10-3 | CAISEGTLGHEQYF | TGTGCCATCAGTGAAGGTACGTTGGGGCACGAGCAGTACTTC
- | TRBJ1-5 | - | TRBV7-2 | CASSLGTGGNQPQHF | TGTGCCAGCAGCTTGGGGACGGGCGGCAATCAGCCCCAGCATTTT
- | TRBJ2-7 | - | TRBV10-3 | CAISEMTASTYEQYF | TGTGCCATCAGTGAGATGACAGCCTCGACCTACGAGCAGTACTTC
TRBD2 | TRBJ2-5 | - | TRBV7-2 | CASSAGLAGGSETQYF | TGTGCCAGCAGCGCAGGACTAGCGGGAGGGTCTGAGACCCAGTACTTC
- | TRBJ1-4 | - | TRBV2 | CASRATGSGNEKLFF | TGTGCCAGCAGGGCCACAGGGAGTGGGAATGAAAAACTGTTTTTT
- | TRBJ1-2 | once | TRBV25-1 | CASSEYKGRDGYTF | TGTGCCAGCAGTGAATACAAAGGGCGGGATGGCTACACCTTC
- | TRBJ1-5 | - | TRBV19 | CASSPSTLREFNQPQHF | TGTGCCAGTAGTCCTAGCACCCTCAGGGAGTTCAATCAGCCCCAGCATTTT
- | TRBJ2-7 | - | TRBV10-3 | CAIGESYEQYF | TGTGCCATCGGGGAGTCCTACGAGCAGTACTTC
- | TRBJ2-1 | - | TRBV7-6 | CASSLASSEQFF | TGTGCCAGCAGCTTAGCCTCCAGCGAGCAGTTCTTC
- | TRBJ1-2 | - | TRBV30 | CAWSRAPPTFYGYTF | TGTGCCTGGAGTCGGGCACCACCAACTTTCTATGGCTACACCTTC
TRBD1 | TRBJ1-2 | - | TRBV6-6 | CASSLSGGGYGYTF | TGTGCCAGCAGCCTATCAGGGGGAGGTTATGGCTACACCTTC
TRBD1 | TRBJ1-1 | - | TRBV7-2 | CASSFPRQGEMNTEAFF | TGTGCCAGCAGCTTTCCCCGACAGGGGGAGATGAACACTGAAGCTTTCTTT
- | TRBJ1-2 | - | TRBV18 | CASSPNRESGYTF | TGTGCCAGCTCACCCAACAGGGAGAGTGGCTACACCTTC
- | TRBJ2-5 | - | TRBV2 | CASSEMWEKETQYF | TGTGCCAGCAGTGAAATGTGGGAAAAAGAGACCCAGTACTTC
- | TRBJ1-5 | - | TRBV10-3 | CAISEGLDQPQHF | TGTGCCATCAGTGAGGGTTTGGATCAGCCCCAGCATTTT
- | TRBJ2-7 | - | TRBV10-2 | CASSESWGPLSNEQYF | TGCGCCAGCAGTGAGTCATGGGGGCCACTTAGCAACGAGCAGTACTTC
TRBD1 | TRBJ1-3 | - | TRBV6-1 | CASSPGTGAGNTIYF | TGTGCCAGCAGTCCCGGGACAGGGGCTGGAAACACCATATATTTT
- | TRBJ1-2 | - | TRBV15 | CATSRQGVYGYTF | TGTGCCACCAGCAGACAGGGCGTCTATGGCTACACCTTC
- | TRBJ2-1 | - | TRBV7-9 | CASSLAGGGIQQFF | TGTGCCAGCAGCTTAGCCGGAGGCGGAATTCAGCAGTTCTTC
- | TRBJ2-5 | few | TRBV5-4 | CASSRRAGETQYF | TGTGCCAGCAGTAGGAGGGCCGGAGAGACCCAGTACTTC